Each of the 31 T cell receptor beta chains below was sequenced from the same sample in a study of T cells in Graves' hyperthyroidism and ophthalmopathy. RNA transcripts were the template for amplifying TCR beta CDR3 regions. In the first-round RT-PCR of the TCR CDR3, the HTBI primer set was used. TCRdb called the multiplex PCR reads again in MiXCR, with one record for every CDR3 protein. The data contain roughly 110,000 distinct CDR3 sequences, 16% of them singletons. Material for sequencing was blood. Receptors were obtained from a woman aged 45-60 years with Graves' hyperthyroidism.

The CDR3 DNA sequence: TGCAGTGCTAGTCGTTCGGGGCCTGAGCAGTTCTTC. This encodes CSASRSGPEQFF. This chain joins TRBV20-1 and TRBJ2-1; D possibly uses TRBD1 or TRBD2 (5 bases each). This CDR3 is built from 12 residues. V lost 3 bases and J lost 9, with 12 bases in between. The germline V gene encodes CDR1 DFQATT and CDR2 SNEGSKA (reference sequence).

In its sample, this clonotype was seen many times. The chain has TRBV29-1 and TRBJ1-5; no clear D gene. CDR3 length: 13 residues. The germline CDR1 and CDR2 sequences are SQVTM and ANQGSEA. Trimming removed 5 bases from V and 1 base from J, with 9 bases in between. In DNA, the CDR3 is TGCAGCGTTAGAGACAACAGCAATCAGCCCCAGCATTTT. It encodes CSVRDNSNQPQHF.

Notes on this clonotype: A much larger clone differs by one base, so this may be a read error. CDR3 protein: CVSSIAGGSTDTQYF. In DNA, the CDR3 is TGTGTCAGCAGTATAGCGGGAGGTAGCACAGATACGCAGTATTTT. V and J are TRBV28 and TRBJ2-3, with TRBD2 matching over 10 bases. Germline-derived CDR1 and CDR2 are MDHEN and SYDVKM. The CDR3 consists of 15 residues.

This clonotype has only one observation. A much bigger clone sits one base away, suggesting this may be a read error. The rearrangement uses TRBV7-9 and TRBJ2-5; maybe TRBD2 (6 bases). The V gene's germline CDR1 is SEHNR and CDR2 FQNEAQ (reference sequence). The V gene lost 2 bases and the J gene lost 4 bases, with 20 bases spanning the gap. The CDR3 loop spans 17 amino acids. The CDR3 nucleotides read TGTGCCAGCAGCTTAAGAGCGGGCACATGGGGCACAGAGACCCAGTACTTC. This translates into CASSLRAGTWGTETQYF.

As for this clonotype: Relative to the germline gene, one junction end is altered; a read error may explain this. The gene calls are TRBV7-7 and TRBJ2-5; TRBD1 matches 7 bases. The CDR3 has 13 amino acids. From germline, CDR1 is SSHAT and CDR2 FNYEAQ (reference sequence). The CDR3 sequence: CASSPGTVGTQYF. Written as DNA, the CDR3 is TGTGCTAGCAGCCCTGGGACAGTCGGGACCCAGTACTTC.

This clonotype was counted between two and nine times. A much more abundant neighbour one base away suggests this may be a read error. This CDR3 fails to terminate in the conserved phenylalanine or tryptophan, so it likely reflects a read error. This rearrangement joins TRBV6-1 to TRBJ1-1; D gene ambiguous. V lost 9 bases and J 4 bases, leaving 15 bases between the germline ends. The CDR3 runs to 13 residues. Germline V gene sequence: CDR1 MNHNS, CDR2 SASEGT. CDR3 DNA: TGTGCCAGTGAGAGACGGGTCGGCACTGAAGCTTTCCTT. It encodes CASERRVGTEAFL.

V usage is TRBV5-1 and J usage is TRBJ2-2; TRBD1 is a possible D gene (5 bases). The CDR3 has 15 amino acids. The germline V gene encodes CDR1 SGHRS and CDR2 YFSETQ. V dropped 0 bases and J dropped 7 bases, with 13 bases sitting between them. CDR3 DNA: TGCGCCAGCAGCTTGGAACAGGCTTTTGGCGGGGAGCTGTTTTTT. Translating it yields CASSLEQAFGGELFF. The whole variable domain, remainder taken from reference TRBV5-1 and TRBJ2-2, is KAGVTQTPRYLIKTRGQQVTLSCSPISGHRSVSWYQQTPGQGLQFLFEYFSETQRNKGNFPGRFSGRQFSNSRSEMNVSTLELGDSALYLCASSLEQAFGGELFFGEGSRLTVL.

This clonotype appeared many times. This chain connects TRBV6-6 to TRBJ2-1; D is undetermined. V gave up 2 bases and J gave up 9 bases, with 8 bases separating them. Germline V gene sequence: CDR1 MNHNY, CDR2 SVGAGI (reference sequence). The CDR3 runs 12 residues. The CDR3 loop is CASSYRSGEQFF. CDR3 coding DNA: TGTGCCAGCAGTTACCGGTCCGGTGAGCAGTTCTTC.

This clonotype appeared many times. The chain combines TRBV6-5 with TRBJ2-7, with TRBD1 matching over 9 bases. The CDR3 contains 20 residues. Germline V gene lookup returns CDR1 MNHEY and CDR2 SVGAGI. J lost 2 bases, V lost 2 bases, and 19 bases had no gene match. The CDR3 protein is CASSYPYVPGQGHSPYEQYV. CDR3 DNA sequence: TGTGCCAGCAGTTACCCCTACGTCCCGGGACAGGGCCACTCGCCCTACGAGCAGTACGTC.

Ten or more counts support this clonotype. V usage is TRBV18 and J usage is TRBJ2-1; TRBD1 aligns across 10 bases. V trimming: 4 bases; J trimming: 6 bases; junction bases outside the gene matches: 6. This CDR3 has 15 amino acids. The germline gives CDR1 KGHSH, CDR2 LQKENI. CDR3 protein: CASSLPGTGANEQFF. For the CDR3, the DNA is TGTGCCAGCTCACTCCCCGGGACAGGGGCCAATGAGCAGTTCTTC. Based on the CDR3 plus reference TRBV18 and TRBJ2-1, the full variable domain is NAGVMQNPRHLVRRRGQEARLRCSPMKGHSHVYWYRQLPEEGLKFMVYLQKENIIDESGMPKERFSAEFPKEGPSILRIQQVVRGDSAAYFCASSLPGTGANEQFFGPGTRLTVL.

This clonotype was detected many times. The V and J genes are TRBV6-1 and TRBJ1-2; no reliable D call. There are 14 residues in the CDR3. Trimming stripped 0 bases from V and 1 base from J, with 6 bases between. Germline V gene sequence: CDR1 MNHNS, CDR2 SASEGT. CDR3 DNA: TGTGCCAGCAGTGAAGCAGACCTTAACTATGGCTACACCTTC. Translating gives CASSEADLNYGYTF.

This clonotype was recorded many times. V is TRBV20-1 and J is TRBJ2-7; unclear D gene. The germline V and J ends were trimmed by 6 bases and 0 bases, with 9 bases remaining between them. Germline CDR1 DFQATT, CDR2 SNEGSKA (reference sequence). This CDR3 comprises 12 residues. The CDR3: CSAQRSSYEQYV. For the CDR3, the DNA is TGCAGTGCCCAACGGAGCTCCTACGAGCAGTACGTC.

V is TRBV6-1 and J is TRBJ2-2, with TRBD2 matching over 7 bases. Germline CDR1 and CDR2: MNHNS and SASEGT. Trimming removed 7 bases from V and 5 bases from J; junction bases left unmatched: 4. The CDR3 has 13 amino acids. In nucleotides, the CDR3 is TGTGCCAGCAATGGACTAGTAACCGGGGAGCTGTTTTTT. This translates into CASNGLVTGELFF.

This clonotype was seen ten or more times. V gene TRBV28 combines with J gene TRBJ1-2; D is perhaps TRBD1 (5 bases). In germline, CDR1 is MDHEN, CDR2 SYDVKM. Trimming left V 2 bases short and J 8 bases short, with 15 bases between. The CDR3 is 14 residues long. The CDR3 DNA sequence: TGTGCCAGCAGTTTAAGGGGAAAAGGACGAGGCTACACCTTC. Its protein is CASSLRGKGRGYTF.

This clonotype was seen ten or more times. CDR3 sequence reads: CASSLGQGMNTEAFF. In DNA form, the CDR3 reads TGTGCCAGCAGCTTAGGACAGGGAATGAACACTGAAGCTTTCTTT. The rearrangement joins TRBV7-8 to TRBJ1-1, with 7 bases that match TRBD1. J gave up 0 bases and V 1 base, and 2 bases lay outside the gene matches. The CDR3 is 15 amino acids. In germline, CDR1 is SGHVS, CDR2 FQNEAQ.

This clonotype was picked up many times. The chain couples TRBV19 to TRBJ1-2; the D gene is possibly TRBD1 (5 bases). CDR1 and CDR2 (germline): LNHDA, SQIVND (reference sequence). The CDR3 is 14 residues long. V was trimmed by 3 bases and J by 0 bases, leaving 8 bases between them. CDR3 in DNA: TGTGCCAGTAGTATGGCAGGGACTAACTATGGCTACACCTTC. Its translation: CASSMAGTNYGYTF.

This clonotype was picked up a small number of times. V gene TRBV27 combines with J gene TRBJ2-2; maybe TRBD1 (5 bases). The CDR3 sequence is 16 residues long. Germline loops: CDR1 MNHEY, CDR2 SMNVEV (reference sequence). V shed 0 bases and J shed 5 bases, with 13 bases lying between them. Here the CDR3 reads CASSLSDKPPTGELFF. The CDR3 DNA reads TGTGCCAGCAGTTTATCGGACAAGCCGCCGACCGGGGAGCTGTTTTTT.

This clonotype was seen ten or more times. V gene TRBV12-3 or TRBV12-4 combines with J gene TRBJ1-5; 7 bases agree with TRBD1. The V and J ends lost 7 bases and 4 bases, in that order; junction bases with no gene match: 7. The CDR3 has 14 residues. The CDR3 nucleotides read TGTGCCAGCAACAAACAGGGGTCTAATCAGCCCCAGCATTTT. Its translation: CASNKQGSNQPQHF.

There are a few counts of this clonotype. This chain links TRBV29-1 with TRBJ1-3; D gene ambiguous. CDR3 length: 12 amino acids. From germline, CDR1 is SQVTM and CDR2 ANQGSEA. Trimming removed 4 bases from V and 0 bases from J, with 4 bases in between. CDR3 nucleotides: TGCAGCGTTGGGTTCTCTGGAAACACCATATATTTT. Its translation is CSVGFSGNTIYF.

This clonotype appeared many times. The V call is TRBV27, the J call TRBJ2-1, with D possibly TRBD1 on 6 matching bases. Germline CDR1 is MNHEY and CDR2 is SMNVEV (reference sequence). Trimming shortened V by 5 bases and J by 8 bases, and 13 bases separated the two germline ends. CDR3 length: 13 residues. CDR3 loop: CASSPETGHEQFF. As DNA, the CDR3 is TGTGCCAGCAGTCCCGAAACAGGGCATGAGCAGTTCTTC.

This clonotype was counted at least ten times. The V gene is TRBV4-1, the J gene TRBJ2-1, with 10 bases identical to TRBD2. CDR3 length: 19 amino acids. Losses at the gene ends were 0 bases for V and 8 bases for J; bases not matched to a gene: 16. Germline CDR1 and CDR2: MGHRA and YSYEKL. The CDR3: CASSQDRPTLAGSAYEQFF. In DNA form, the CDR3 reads TGCGCCAGCAGCCAAGATCGGCCCACACTAGCGGGATCCGCCTATGAGCAGTTCTTC.

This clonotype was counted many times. This CDR3 is CASSVGLAGVGEQFF. As DNA, the CDR3 is TGTGCCAGCAGCGTAGGACTAGCGGGAGTGGGTGAGCAGTTCTTC. The chain couples TRBV9 to TRBJ2-1, with TRBD2 identical over 12 bases. The trim removed 0 bases at V and 9 bases at J, leaving 4 bases unmatched. The CDR3 spans 15 residues. CDR1 is SGDLS and CDR2 is YYNGEE in the germline V gene.

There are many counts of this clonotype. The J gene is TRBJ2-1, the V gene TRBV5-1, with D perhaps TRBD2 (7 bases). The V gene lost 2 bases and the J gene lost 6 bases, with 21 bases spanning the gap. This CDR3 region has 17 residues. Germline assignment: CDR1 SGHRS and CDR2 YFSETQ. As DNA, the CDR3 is TGCGCCAGCAGCTTTGGTTTAAGGCAGGGGAGGGGCAATGAGCAGTTCTTC. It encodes CASSFGLRQGRGNEQFF.

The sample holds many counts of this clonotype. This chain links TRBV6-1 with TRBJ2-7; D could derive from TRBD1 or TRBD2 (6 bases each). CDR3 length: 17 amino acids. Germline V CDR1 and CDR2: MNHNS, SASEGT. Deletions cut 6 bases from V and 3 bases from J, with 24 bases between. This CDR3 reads CASRPLGGGQTGYEQYF. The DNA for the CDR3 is TGTGCCAGCAGGCCACTAGGGGGAGGACAGACCGGCTACGAGCAGTACTTC.

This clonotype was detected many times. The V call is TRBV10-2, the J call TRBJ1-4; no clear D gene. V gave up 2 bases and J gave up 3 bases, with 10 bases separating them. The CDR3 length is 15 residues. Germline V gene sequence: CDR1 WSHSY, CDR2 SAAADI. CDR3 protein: CASSEKRVANEKLFF. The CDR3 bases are TGCGCCAGCAGTGAGAAGCGGGTAGCTAATGAAAAACTGTTTTTT.

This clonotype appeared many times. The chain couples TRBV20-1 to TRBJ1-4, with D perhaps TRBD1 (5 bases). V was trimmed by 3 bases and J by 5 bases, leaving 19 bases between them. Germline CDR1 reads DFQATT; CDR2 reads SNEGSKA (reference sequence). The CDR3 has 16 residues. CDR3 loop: CSARTVGTARNEKLFF. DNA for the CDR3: TGCAGTGCTAGGACAGTGGGTACTGCTCGAAATGAAAAACTGTTTTTT.

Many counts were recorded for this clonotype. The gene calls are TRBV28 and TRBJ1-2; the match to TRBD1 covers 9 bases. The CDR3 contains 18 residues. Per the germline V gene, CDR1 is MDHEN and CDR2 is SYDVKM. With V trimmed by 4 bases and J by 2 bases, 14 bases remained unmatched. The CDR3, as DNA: TGTGCCAGCAGTTGGGTCGGGACAGGGAGGGCCCCCAACTATGGCTACACCTTC. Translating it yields CASSWVGTGRAPNYGYTF.

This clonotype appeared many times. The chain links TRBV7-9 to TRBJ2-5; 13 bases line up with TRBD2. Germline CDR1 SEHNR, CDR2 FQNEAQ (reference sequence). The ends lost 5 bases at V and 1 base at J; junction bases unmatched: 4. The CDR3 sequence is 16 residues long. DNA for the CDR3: TGTGCCAGCAGCGATGGACTAGCGGGAGCCCAAGAGACCCAGTACTTC. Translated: CASSDGLAGAQETQYF.

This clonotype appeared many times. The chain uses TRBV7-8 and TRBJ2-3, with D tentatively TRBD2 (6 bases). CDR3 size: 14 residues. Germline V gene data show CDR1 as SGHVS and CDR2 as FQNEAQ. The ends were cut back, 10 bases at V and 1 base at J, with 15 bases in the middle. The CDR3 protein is CANSPGGGTDTQYF. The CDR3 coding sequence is TGTGCCAACTCACCCGGGGGAGGCACAGATACGCAGTATTTT.

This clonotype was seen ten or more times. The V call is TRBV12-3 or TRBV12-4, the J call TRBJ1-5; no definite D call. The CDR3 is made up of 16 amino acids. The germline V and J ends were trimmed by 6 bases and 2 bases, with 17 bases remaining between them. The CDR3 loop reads CASRLSFGDGNQPQHF. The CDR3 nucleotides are TGTGCCAGCAGGCTTTCATTTGGCGATGGCAATCAGCCCCAGCATTTT.

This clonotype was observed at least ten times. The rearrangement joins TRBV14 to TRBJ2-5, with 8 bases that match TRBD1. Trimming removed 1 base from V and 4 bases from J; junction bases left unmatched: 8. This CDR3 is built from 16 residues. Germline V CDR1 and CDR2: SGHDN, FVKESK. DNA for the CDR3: TGTGCCAGCAGCCAAGCAACCAGGACAGGGAGAGAGACCCAGTACTTC. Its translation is CASSQATRTGRETQYF.